The following is a TCR beta chain sequence with its context. This entry is derived from a study of cytomegalovirus exposure and HLA in healthy donors. This PCR relied on a set of 60 Vbeta primers and 13 Jbeta primers. Generated by immunoSEQ multiplex PCR, the TCRdb table keeps only in-frame clones and is missing some. Of approximately 82,000 clones listed, approximately 60% were seen once; the top ten hold 5.5%. The CDR3 is 13 residues long. With 7 bases removed from V and 0 bases from J, the gap between germline ends came to 9 bases. The germline V gene encodes CDR1 SGHVS and CDR2 FQNEAQ. The TCR comes from a woman in her 30s in good health and CMV-seropositive. Sequencing input: PBMCs. This sequence joins TRBV7-8 and TRBJ1-1; D is ambiguous. The CDR3 DNA sequence: TGTGCCAGCACCCGAGTCCTGAACACTGAAGCTTTCTTT. This sequence encodes CASTRVLNTEAFF.